This record looks at one T cell receptor (beta chain) sequence and its context. Germline V gene data show CDR1 as MNHEY and CDR2 as SMNVEV (reference sequence). The CDR3 totals 14 residues. V shed 5 bases and J shed 1 base, with 12 bases lying between them. The authors split each subset's genomic DNA evenly across several immunoSEQ plates. The data were produced by immunoSEQ multiplex PCR, yet TCRdb's version contains in-frame clones alone and is incomplete. The table lists approximately 640,000 clones, roughly 70% of them singletons, with roughly 1.8% in the top ten. The sample is drawn from a study of shared clonotypes between healthy human individuals. A CD45RA-negative memory subset and a CD45RA+ naive subset were separated from the CD4+ cells.

The sequencing input was memory CD4+ T cells sorted from blood. Subset indicated: CD45RA-negative fraction. The sequence derives from a woman in her 30s in good health. The rearrangement joins TRBV27 to TRBJ2-7; D gene ambiguous. CDR3 coding DNA: TGTGCCAGCAGTCCTCCCGGCGGATCCTACGAGCAGTACTTC. Translated: CASSPPGGSYEQYF.